These 17 T cell receptor beta chains were all obtained from the same sample, sequenced in a study of OX40 agonist ivuxolimab in advanced cancers. Sequencing used immunoSEQ multiplex PCR; TCRdb keeps in-frame clones, though not all of them. The table includes about 53,000 clones, 70% to 85% detected once. The specimen comprised CD4+ or CD8+ T cells sorted from blood, sampled in a trial of the OX40 agonist ivuxolimab. These receptors all stem from an adult with an advanced solid tumor such as melanoma, head and neck, liver or kidney cancer.

This clone has just one count. The rearrangement uses TRBV18 and TRBJ1-5; TRBD1 agrees at 7 bases. Unmatched junction bases numbered 9, after V lost 3 bases and J lost 7 bases. CDR1 is KGHSH, CDR2 LQKENI, per germline. CDR3 length: 15 residues. The CDR3 loop is CASSPHPVGGQPQHF. For the CDR3, the DNA is TGTGCCAGCTCACCTCACCCCGTAGGGGGCCAGCCCCAGCATTTT.

The V gene is TRBV2, the J gene TRBJ1-1; D is ambiguous. The CDR3 length is 14 residues. Germline V gene data show CDR1 as SNHLY and CDR2 as FYNNEI. V was clipped by 5 bases and J by 5 bases, with 15 bases between them. The CDR3: CASSSNLRGTEAFF. CDR3 sequence (DNA): TGTGCCAGCAGTTCAAATTTGCGAGGAACTGAAGCTTTCTTT.

J is TRBJ1-2 and V is TRBV19; D remains unclear. Between the trimmed V and J ends, which lost 5 bases and 4 bases, there was a span of 14 bases. Germline V gene lookup returns CDR1 LNHDA and CDR2 SQIVND (reference sequence). The CDR3 is 14 residues long. DNA for the CDR3: TGTGCCAGTAGTCCGGATCCACTCGGCTATGGCTACACCTTC. Translating gives CASSPDPLGYGYTF.

The chain has TRBV18 and TRBJ1-2; no firm D call. Germline CDR1 reads KGHSH; CDR2 reads LQKENI. Trimming removed 4 bases at V and 4 bases at J, with 13 bases between. This CDR3 region has 14 residues. The DNA of the CDR3 is TGTGCCAGCTCACGAAGTACCCAAGGCTATGGCTACACCTTC. Amino acid sequence: CASSRSTQGYGYTF.

The V and J genes are TRBV18 and TRBJ1-1, with D hard to call. CDR3 length: 16 amino acids. V shed 6 bases and J shed 3 bases, with 20 bases lying between them. The germline V gene encodes CDR1 KGHSH and CDR2 LQKENI. The CDR3 sequence: CASSTKLGRADTEAFF. The CDR3 DNA is TGTGCCAGCTCCACCAAATTAGGTAGGGCGGACACTGAAGCTTTCTTT. The whole variable domain, remainder taken from reference TRBV18 and TRBJ1-1, is NAGVMQNPRHLVRRRGQEARLRCSPMKGHSHVYWYRQLPEEGLKFMVYLQKENIIDESGMPKERFSAEFPKEGPSILRIQQVVRGDSAAYFCASSTKLGRADTEAFFGQGTRLTVV.

The V call is TRBV7-3, the J call TRBJ1-2, with 9 bases lining up with TRBD1. V dropped 5 bases and J dropped 5; count of bases not matched to a gene: 3. Germline CDR1 SGHTA, CDR2 FQGTGA. The CDR3 spans 13 residues. The CDR3 loop reads CASSPGQGYGYTF. CDR3 sequence (DNA): TGTGCCAGCAGCCCGGGACAGGGATATGGCTACACCTTC.

V gene TRBV7-8 combines with J gene TRBJ2-5; possible D gene TRBD2, 6 bases. Germline V lookup: CDR1 SGHVS, CDR2 FQNEAQ. The CDR3 covers 14 residues. V lost 1 base and J 1 base, leaving 7 bases between the germline ends. The CDR3 region is CASSLGDSQETQYF. The CDR3 region has the DNA TGTGCCAGCAGCTTAGGGGACTCCCAAGAGACCCAGTACTTC.

The J gene is TRBJ2-1, the V gene TRBV7-8, with TRBD2 matching 9 bases. Trimming cost V 6 bases and J 5 bases; bases outside gene matches: 11. The V gene's germline CDR1 is SGHVS and CDR2 FQNEAQ. This CDR3 has 16 amino acids. The CDR3 spells CASSSLGLAGNNEQFF. The CDR3 nucleotides read TGTGCCAGCAGTTCCCTCGGGCTAGCGGGAAACAATGAGCAGTTCTTC.

The gene calls are TRBV5-1 and TRBJ2-7, with a tentative D call TRBD2 (5 bases). Trimming stripped 1 base from V and 6 bases from J, with 11 bases between. CDR3 length: 13 residues. Germline CDR1 reads SGHRS; CDR2 reads YFSETQ. CDR3 DNA sequence: TGCGCCAGCAGCTTGCGGCTGAGGGCCGAGCAGTACTTC. It encodes CASSLRLRAEQYF.

This rearrangement joins TRBV5-4 to TRBJ1-4; the D gene is possibly TRBD1 (5 bases). This CDR3 is built from 15 residues. V lost 5 bases to trimming and J lost 8 bases, with 19 bases between them. Germline-derived CDR1 and CDR2 are SGHNT and YYREEE (reference sequence). The CDR3 sequence: CASRRLGDKSEKLFF. The DNA for the CDR3 is TGTGCCAGCAGGCGCCTGGGGGATAAAAGCGAAAAACTGTTTTTT.

J is TRBJ1-1 and V is TRBV5-1; D not certain. CDR3 length: 14 residues. CDR1 and CDR2 (germline): SGHRS, YFSETQ. Trimming shortened V by 0 bases and J by 7 bases, and 13 bases separated the two germline ends. CDR3 sequence (DNA): TGCGCCAGCAGCTTGGGGGGTCGAGGGTATGAAGCTTTCTTT. Amino acid sequence: CASSLGGRGYEAFF.

This clone occurred once. The V gene is TRBV18, the J gene TRBJ2-3; 7 bases agree with TRBD2. The CDR3 consists of 14 residues. Trimming cost V 3 bases and J 2 bases; bases outside gene matches: 2. The germline CDR1 and CDR2 sequences are KGHSH and LQKENI. In nucleotides, the CDR3 is TGTGCCAGCTCACCGGGGACTAACACAGATACGCAGTATTTT. Protein: CASSPGTNTDTQYF.

This clone was observed a handful of times. Other DNA sequences within the sample encode an identical CDR3. The chain carries TRBV9 and TRBJ1-1; D not certain. V shed 1 base and J shed 1 base, with 5 bases lying between them. In germline, CDR1 is SGDLS, CDR2 YYNGEE. This CDR3 has 13 residues. The CDR3 nucleotides read TGTGCCAGCAGCGTAACCGAGAACACTGAAGCTTTCTTT. Amino acid sequence: CASSVTENTEAFF.

The rearrangement uses TRBV4-3 and TRBJ1-2, with TRBD1 identical over 7 bases. The germline CDR1 and CDR2 sequences are LGHNA and YSLEER. The CDR3 is made up of 15 amino acids. V shed 5 bases and J 8 bases; nucleotides not matched to a gene: 14. The CDR3 DNA reads as TGCGCCAGCAGCGTATCCGGGACAGAGGTTGAGGGCTACACCTTC. It yields the protein CASSVSGTEVEGYTF.

The gene calls are TRBV30 and TRBJ1-1; D gene unclear. The CDR3 sequence is 14 residues long. The germline V gene has CDR1 GTSNPN and CDR2 SVGIG (reference sequence). Deletions cut 1 base from V and 8 bases from J, with 17 bases between. The CDR3 DNA reads as TGTGCCTGGAGTGCTATAACCAGGCCGGACGAAGCTTTCTTT. This gives the protein CAWSAITRPDEAFF.

V and J are TRBV11-2 and TRBJ2-7; D uncertain. V was shortened by 2 bases and J by 7 bases, with 12 bases between the two germline ends. CDR1 SGHAT and CDR2 FQNNGV come from the germline V gene. This CDR3 comprises 13 residues. CDR3 region: CASSLTGAGEQYF. The CDR3 DNA reads TGTGCCAGCAGCTTAACCGGAGCTGGGGAGCAGTACTTC.

This rearrangement joins TRBV11-2 to TRBJ1-1, with unresolved D. Germline CDR1 SGHAT, CDR2 FQNNGV. V was pared by 3 bases and J by 1 base, with 6 bases between. This CDR3 spans 13 amino acids. Here the CDR3 DNA reads TGTGCCAGCAGCTTCGGTGGGAACACTGAAGCTTTCTTT. Its translation is CASSFGGNTEAFF.